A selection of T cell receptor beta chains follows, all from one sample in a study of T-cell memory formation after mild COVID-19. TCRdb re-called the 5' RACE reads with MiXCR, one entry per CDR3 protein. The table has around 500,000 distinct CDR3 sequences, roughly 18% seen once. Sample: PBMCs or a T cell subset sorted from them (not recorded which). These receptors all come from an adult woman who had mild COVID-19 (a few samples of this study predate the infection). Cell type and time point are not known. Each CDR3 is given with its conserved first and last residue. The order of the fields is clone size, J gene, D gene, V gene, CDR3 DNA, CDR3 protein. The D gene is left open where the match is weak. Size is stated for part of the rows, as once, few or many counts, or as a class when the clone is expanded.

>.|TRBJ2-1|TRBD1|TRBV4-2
TGTGCCAGCAGCCAAGTGGACAGGGGGACCCTCAATGAGCAGTTCTTC
CASSQVDRGTLNEQFF
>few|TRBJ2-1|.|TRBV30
TGTGCCTGGAGGGGGTATGAGCAGTTCTTC
CAWRGYEQFF
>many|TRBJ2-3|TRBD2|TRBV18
TGTGCCAGCTCACCCCCTAGCGGGAACCCCCTCACAGATACGCAGTATTTT
CASSPPSGNPLTDTQYF
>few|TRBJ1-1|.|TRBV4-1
TGCGCCAGCAGCCAAGATCAGGGGACTTTGAACACTGAAGCTTTCTTT
CASSQDQGTLNTEAFF
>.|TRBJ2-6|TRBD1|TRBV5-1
TGCGCCAGCAGGCCCGGGACAGGCGCCTCTGGGGCCAACGTCCTGACTTTC
CASRPGTGASGANVLTF
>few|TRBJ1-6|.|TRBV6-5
TGTGCCAGCAGCAGGCCGGATTCTTCACCCCTCCACTTT
CASSRPDSSPLHF
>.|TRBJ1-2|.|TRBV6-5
TGTGCCGCCCGTACAGGGAACTATGGCTACACCTTC
CAARTGNYGYTF
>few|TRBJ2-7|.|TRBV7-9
TGTGCCAGCAGCTTGCAGGAGAGCTCCTACGAGCAGTACTTC
CASSLQESSYEQYF
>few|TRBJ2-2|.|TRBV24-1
TGTGCCACCAGTGATTGGGACTCGGAGGACACCGGGGAGCTGTTTTTT
CATSDWDSEDTGELFF
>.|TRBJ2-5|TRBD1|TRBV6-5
TGTGCCAGCAGTTTGAGGACAGGGCCCTCGTCTCAAGAGACCCAGTACTTC
CASSLRTGPSSQETQYF
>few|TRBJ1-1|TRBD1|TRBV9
TGTGCCAGCAGCGAGGGGGCAGGGTATCCATACGGGACTGAAGCTTTCTTT
CASSEGAGYPYGTEAFF
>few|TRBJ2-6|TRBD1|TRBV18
TGTGCCAGCTTGGGACAGGAAAAGACTGGGGCCAACGTCCTGACTTTC
CASLGQEKTGANVLTF
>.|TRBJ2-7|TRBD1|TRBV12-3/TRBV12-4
TGTGCCAGCAGTTCCTCTCACGGGACAGGGGACTACGAGCAGTACTTC
CASSSSHGTGDYEQYF
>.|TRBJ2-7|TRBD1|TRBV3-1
TGTGCCAGCACCTGGGCTAGAGGACAGGGGGGGGAGCAGTACTTC
CASTWARGQGGEQYF
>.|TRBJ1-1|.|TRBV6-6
TGTGCCAGCAGTTACTTGACACTGAGCGAAGCTTTCTTT
CASSYLTLSEAFF
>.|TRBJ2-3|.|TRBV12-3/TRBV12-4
TGTGCCAGCAGTTCGCGGGACAGTATAACGGTCGATACGCAGTATTTT
CASSSRDSITVDTQYF
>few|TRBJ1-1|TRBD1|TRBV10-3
TGTGCCATCAGTGATTTAGGACAGGATGAAGCTTTCTTT
CAISDLGQDEAFF
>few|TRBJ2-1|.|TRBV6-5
TGTGCCAGCAGCATAGGACGGTTCTACAATGAGCAGTTCTTC
CASSIGRFYNEQFF
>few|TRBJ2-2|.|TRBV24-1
TGTGCCACCAGTGTCGGAGAACCGAACACCGGGGAGCTGTTTTTT
CATSVGEPNTGELFF
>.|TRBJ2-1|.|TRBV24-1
TGTGCCACCAGTGAATTCAGTTCCTATGAGCAGTTCTTC
CATSEFSSYEQFF
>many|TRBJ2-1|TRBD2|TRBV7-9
TGTGCCAGCAGCTCAACTAGCGGTCTGTACAATGAGCAGTTCTTC
CASSSTSGLYNEQFF
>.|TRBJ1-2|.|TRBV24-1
TGTGCCACCAGTGATTTTGGATACGGCTACACCTTC
CATSDFGYGYTF
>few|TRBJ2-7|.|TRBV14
TGTGCCAGCAGCCAAGTTCAGGGACCCTACGAGCAGTACTTC
CASSQVQGPYEQYF
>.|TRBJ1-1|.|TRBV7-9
TGTGCCAGCAGCGTGCCGGGCGGTCCTGAAGCTTTCTTT
CASSVPGGPEAFF
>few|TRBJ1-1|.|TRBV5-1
TGCGCCAGCAGCCGTCCAGGGGAAACTGAAGCTTTCTTT
CASSRPGETEAFF
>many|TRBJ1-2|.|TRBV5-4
TGTGCCAGCAGCTTGACAGAGAACTATGGCTACACCTTC
CASSLTENYGYTF